Listed below are T cell receptor beta chains from one sample, sequenced in a study of blood T cell repertoires in COVID-19. Clones were sequenced by immunoSEQ multiplex PCR, and TCRdb holds only the in-frame ones, with some missing. The sample records approximately 69,000 clones, over 80% being singletons. The sequenced sample consisted of peripheral blood. The receptor set was obtained from a woman in her sixties or seventies with acute or convalescent COVID-19. Each CDR3 is given with its conserved first and last residue. The order of the fields is D gene, V gene, clone size, J gene, CDR3 DNA, CDR3 protein. The D gene is left open where the match is weak. The listing skips clone size in some rows; elsewhere it reads once, few, many or a size class.

NA	TRBV10-2	NA	TRBJ1-4	TGCGCCAGCAGTGATTCACCGGGATCTAAACTGTTTTTT	CASSDSPGSKLFF
NA	TRBV11-2	NA	TRBJ2-7	TGTGCCAGCAGCGGCCGAGGAACTGGGTGGCATTCCTACGAGCAGTACTTC	CASSGRGTGWHSYEQYF
TRBD1	TRBV10-1	NA	TRBJ1-2	TGCGCCGGAAACAATCCCTTGACAGGGAATGGCTACACCTTC	CAGNNPLTGNGYTF
TRBD1	TRBV2	NA	TRBJ1-5	TGTGCCAGCAACGGACAGGTGGGTCAGCCCCAGCATTTT	CASNGQVGQPQHF
TRBD1	TRBV12-3/TRBV12-4	NA	TRBJ1-1	TGTGCCAGCACCTCTCGCGACAGGGTACCTTTCTTT	CASTSRDRVPFF
NA	TRBV29-1	NA	TRBJ1-1	TGCAGCGTTGAAAAGGGGGGGGACACTGAAGCTTTCTTT	CSVEKGGDTEAFF
TRBD1	TRBV2	NA	TRBJ1-6	TGTGCCAGCAGTCGTTGGACAGGGTGGAATTCACCCCTCCACTTT	CASSRWTGWNSPLHF
NA	TRBV5-1	NA	TRBJ1-4	TGCGCCAGCAGCTCCGTCCCCGGGGGAAGCGGAGAAAAACTGTTTTTT	CASSSVPGGSGEKLFF
TRBD1	TRBV6-5	NA	TRBJ1-2	TGTGCCAGCGATGCAGGACAGGTTAACTATGGCTACACCTTC	CASDAGQVNYGYTF
TRBD2	TRBV2	NA	TRBJ2-7	TGTGCCAGCAATCCTCAGGGACTAGCGTCCTACGAGCAGTACTTC	CASNPQGLASYEQYF
TRBD1	TRBV18	NA	TRBJ2-1	TGTGCCAGCTCGCAACAGGGGTACTACAATGAGCAGTTCTTC	CASSQQGYYNEQFF
TRBD1	TRBV5-4	NA	TRBJ1-6	TGTGCCAGCAGCCCCGGGACAGGGGCTCAAGGTTCACCCCTCCACTTT	CASSPGTGAQGSPLHF
NA	TRBV25-1	NA	TRBJ1-1	TGTGCCAGCAGTGATCTTGGAGGGCCGGCTTTCTTT	CASSDLGGPAFF
NA	TRBV7-2	NA	TRBJ1-6	TGTGCCAGCAGCTCAGACAGTCCGCCACGAAGTAATAATTCACCCCTCCACTTT	CASSSDSPPRSNNSPLHF
TRBD2	TRBV5-5	NA	TRBJ2-2	TGTGCCAGCACCCCGGCGGGGGTCGGGGCCGGGGAGCTGTTTTTT	CASTPAGVGAGELFF
TRBD2	TRBV29-1	NA	TRBJ2-5	TGCAGCGTTGTACCGGCTGCGGGAGGGCCGGAGACCCAGTACTTC	CSVVPAAGGPETQYF
NA	TRBV6-6	NA	TRBJ1-5	TGTGCCAGCAGTTATACAGGCTCCAATCAGCCCCAGCATTTT	CASSYTGSNQPQHF
NA	TRBV10-3	NA	TRBJ1-1	TGTGCCATCCGGGACACCCCGAACACTGAAGCTTTCTTT	CAIRDTPNTEAFF
TRBD2	TRBV3-1/TRBV3-2	NA	TRBJ2-1	TGTGCCAGCAGCCGGGGGACTAGCGGGTTCTCCTACAATGAGCAGTTCTTC	CASSRGTSGFSYNEQFF
TRBD1	TRBV30	few	TRBJ1-5	TGTGCCTGGAGTTTGACGACAGGGAGCAATCAGCCCCAGCATTTT	CAWSLTTGSNQPQHF
NA	TRBV19	NA	TRBJ2-1	TGTGCCAGTAGTATGGAGGACCTCGGAGGAGGGGTAGATTGGCGGAATGAGCAGTTCTTC	CASSMEDLGGGVDWRNEQFF
TRBD1	TRBV6-5	medium-sized	TRBJ1-2	TGTGCCAGCAGACGGGACAGGGGGGATGATGGCTACACCTTC	CASRRDRGDDGYTF